Below are 6 T cell receptor beta chains sequenced from a single sample in a study of beta chain features in type 1 diabetes. Points from the study as a whole: In every one of the four CD4+ subsets, TCRB CDR3s were moderately but significantly shorter in Type 1 diabetes patients.

The study reverse transcribed the entire isolated RNA, so it sequenced expressed TCRB transcripts. Sequenced by immunoSEQ multiplex PCR; TCRdb stores in-frame clones only, minus some. The table lists hundreds of thousands of clones, around 15% of them singletons, with approximately 0.043% in the top ten. Their cognate antigens are unknown. Material for sequencing was naive CD4+ T cells from blood. The receptors here all came from a young man with type 1 diabetes.

This chain uses TRBV7-9 with TRBJ2-3, with D unclear. The CDR3 is made up of 13 amino acids. V shed 5 bases and J shed 4 bases, with 10 bases lying between them. The germline gives CDR1 SEHNR, CDR2 FQNEAQ (reference sequence). CDR3 bases: TGTGCCAGCAGCCCGCGCCAGGCAGATACGCAGTATTTT. It encodes CASSPRQADTQYF.

The table lists this clone with a few counts. Distinct nucleotide sequences in the sample also encode this CDR3. The rearrangement links TRBV7-2 to TRBJ2-3, with TRBD1 matching 7 bases. V shed 3 bases, J shed 2 bases, and the junction held 8 bases outside the gene matches. The length of the CDR3 is 16 residues. Germline V gene sequence: CDR1 SGHTA, CDR2 FQGNSA. The CDR3 reads CASSLSAGGSTDTQYF. Written as DNA, the CDR3 is TGTGCCAGCAGCTTGTCAGCAGGGGGATCCACAGATACGCAGTATTTT.

In its sample, this clone was seen a few times. The chain carries TRBV6-5 and TRBJ2-3; D call uncertain. Trimming took 5 bases from V and 0 from J, leaving 12 bases between them. The V gene's germline CDR1 is MNHEY and CDR2 SVGAGI. The CDR3 extends over 15 amino acids. The CDR3 loop is CASSPDRSSTDTQYF. The CDR3 DNA follows: TGTGCCAGCAGTCCTGATCGGTCTAGCACAGATACGCAGTATTTT.

The chain has TRBV28 and TRBJ1-1; no clear D gene. The length of the CDR3 is 12 residues. Trimming stripped 5 bases from V and 8 bases from J, with 12 bases between. CDR1 MDHEN and CDR2 SYDVKM come from the germline V gene. The CDR3 region has the DNA TGTGCCAGCAGTATTACAGTTACGGAAGCTTTCTTT. This sequence encodes CASSITVTEAFF.

The chain combines TRBV4-3 with TRBJ1-2, with D uncertain. The CDR3 runs to 15 residues. Trimming stripped 0 bases from V and 13 bases from J, with 21 bases between. CDR1 LGHNA and CDR2 YSLEER come from the germline V gene. For the CDR3, the DNA is TGCGCCAGCAGCCAAGATAATACAGCGGTTAGGTCCTTCACCTTC. Protein sequence: CASSQDNTAVRSFTF.

This clone occurred a few times. This sequence joins TRBV5-4 and TRBJ1-4; D might be TRBD1 (6 bases). With 0 bases removed from V and 2 bases from J, the gap between germline ends came to 11 bases. The CDR3 length is 16 residues. Germline CDR1 is SGHNT and CDR2 is YYREEE (reference sequence). The CDR3 sequence: CASSLGQGRTNEKLFF. DNA for the CDR3: TGTGCCAGCAGCTTGGGGCAGGGGCGGACTAATGAAAAACTGTTTTTT. The whole variable domain, filled in from reference TRBV5-4 and TRBJ1-4, reads ETGVTQSPTHLIKTRGQQVTLRCSSQSGHNTVSWYQQALGQGPQFIFQYYREEENGRGNFPPRFSGLQFPNYSSELNVNALELDDSALYLCASSLGQGRTNEKLFFGSGTQLSVL.